Listed below are T cell receptor beta chains from one sample, sequenced in a study of T cell clones after liver transplantation. The repertoire was sequenced with immunoSEQ multiplex PCR; TCRdb's copy has only in-frame clones and lacks some. The repertoire holds approximately 68,000 clones, with roughly 80% as singletons. This sample comprised CD4+ T cells from blood, obtained before liver transplant. These receptors were taken from a human donor who received a liver transplant. Both conserved end residues are part of each CDR3. Fields, in order: J gene, D gene, clone size, V gene, CDR3 protein, CDR3 DNA. A D gene is named only where the DNA matches it firmly. Clone size is stated in some rows and not others, as once, few, many or a class when expanded.

TRBJ1-2	NA	few	TRBV19	CASSADGYYGYTF	TGTGCCAGTAGTGCGGACGGTTATTATGGCTACACCTTC
TRBJ2-7	NA	NA	TRBV6-6	CASSYRQGAAYEQYF	TGTGCCAGCAGTTACCGGCAGGGTGCAGCCTACGAGCAGTACTTC
TRBJ2-2	NA	NA	TRBV11-2	CASSHVRQGNTGELFF	TGTGCCAGCAGCCACGTGAGGCAGGGGAACACCGGGGAGCTGTTTTTT
TRBJ1-2	NA	NA	TRBV6-5	CASSYSNGAGYTF	TGTGCCAGCAGTTACTCGAACGGGGCTGGCTACACCTTC
TRBJ1-5	NA	once	TRBV1	CTSSHHRDRLNQPQHF	TGCACCAGCAGCCACCATCGGGACAGACTCAATCAGCCCCAGCATTTT
TRBJ2-1	TRBD1	once	TRBV11-2	CASRSGGASSYNEQFF	TGTGCCAGCAGGTCAGGGGGCGCAAGCTCCTACAATGAGCAGTTCTTC
TRBJ2-1	TRBD1	NA	TRBV15	CATSRSRQGKGNEQFF	TGTGCCACCAGCAGATCCAGACAGGGTAAGGGGAATGAGCAGTTCTTC
TRBJ1-4	NA	NA	TRBV4-3	CASSRALGATNEKLFF	TGCGCCAGCAGCCGAGCCCTCGGGGCAACTAATGAAAAACTGTTTTTT
TRBJ1-4	NA	NA	TRBV18	CASSRIEGSEKLFF	TGTGCCAGCTCACGAATTGAGGGATCCGAAAAACTGTTTTTT
TRBJ2-7	TRBD1	NA	TRBV19	CASSIGPGQGPLEQYF	TGTGCCAGTAGTATTGGTCCGGGACAGGGTCCTCTCGAGCAGTACTTC
TRBJ1-1	TRBD1	NA	TRBV6-5	CASSEMAGGTEAFF	TGTGCCAGCAGTGAAATGGCAGGGGGCACTGAAGCTTTCTTT
TRBJ2-1	NA	NA	TRBV7-2	CASSFSGGGEQFF	TGTGCCAGCAGCTTTTCCGGGGGAGGTGAGCAGTTCTTC